This T cell receptor beta chain was recorded in a study of brain T cells in children with intractable seizures. Study-level results: Pre- and post-surgery blood differed in depth, so pre-surgery absences may be undersampling.

This CDR3 region has 13 residues. The germline V gene has CDR1 KGHDR and CDR2 SFDVKD. Trimming removed 11 bases at V and 2 bases at J, with 15 bases between. Comment on this clone: Its antigen is undetermined.

Sequencing was performed with immunoSEQ multiplex PCR; in TCRdb, only in-frame clones are kept and a portion is missing. This table has roughly 120,000 clones, 94% appearing once. This clonotype was sampled from a boy in the first two years of life with hemimegalencephaly and intractable seizures. V and J are TRBV24-1 and TRBJ2-7; possibly TRBD2 for D (6 bases). The input for sequencing was peripheral blood, taken at surgery. The DNA for the CDR3 is TGTGCCAGCTTCCGGGACTGTCCCTACGAGCAGTACTTC. Protein: CASFRDCPYEQYF.